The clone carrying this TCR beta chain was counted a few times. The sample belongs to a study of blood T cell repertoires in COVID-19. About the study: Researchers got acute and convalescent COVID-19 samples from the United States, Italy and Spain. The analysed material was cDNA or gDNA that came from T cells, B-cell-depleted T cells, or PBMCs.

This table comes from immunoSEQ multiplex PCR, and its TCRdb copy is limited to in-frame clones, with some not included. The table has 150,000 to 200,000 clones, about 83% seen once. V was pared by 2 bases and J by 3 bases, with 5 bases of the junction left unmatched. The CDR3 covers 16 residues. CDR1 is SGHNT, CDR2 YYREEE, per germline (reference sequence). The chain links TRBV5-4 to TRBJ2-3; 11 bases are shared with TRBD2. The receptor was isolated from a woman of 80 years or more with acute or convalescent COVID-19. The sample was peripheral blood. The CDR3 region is CASSFLAGGPTDTQYF. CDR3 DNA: TGTGCCAGCAGCTTTTTAGCGGGAGGGCCGACAGATACGCAGTATTTT.